A single sample is the source of the 29 T cell receptor beta chains below, sequenced in a study of blood T cell repertoires in COVID-19. Generated by immunoSEQ multiplex PCR, the TCRdb table keeps only in-frame clones and is missing some. The sample includes around 170,000 clones, about 84% of them seen just once. The sequenced material came from PBMCs or T cells enriched from blood (not recorded which). The receptors here all came from a man between 50 and 59 years old who had recovered from COVID-19.

The chain employs TRBV11-2 and TRBJ1-4, with 9 bases lining up with TRBD1. Germline lookup yields CDR1 SGHAT and CDR2 FQNNGV. Trimming cost V 5 bases and J 11 bases; bases outside gene matches: 6. The CDR3 is 13 residues long. As DNA, the CDR3 is TGTGCCAGCAGCCTCGGGACAGGGTCTAAACTGTTTTTT. Translated: CASSLGTGSKLFF.

The gene calls are TRBV21-1 and TRBJ1-1. TRBV21-1 is assigned pseudogene status. This CDR3 has 17 residues. The CDR3 DNA reads as TGTGCCAGCAGCAAAGGTGACGGGGAGGGCGAGAACACTGAAGCTTTCTTT. Amino acid sequence: CASSKGDGEGENTEAFF.

The chain uses TRBV19 and TRBJ1-5; D might be TRBD1 (6 bases). Trimming left V 0 bases short and J 6 bases short, with 12 bases between. Germline V gives CDR1 LNHDA, CDR2 SQIVND (reference sequence). The CDR3 totals 15 residues. Written as DNA, the CDR3 is TGTGCCAGTAGTATAGAACAGGGAAGCGGTCAGCCCCAGCATTTT. Its translation: CASSIEQGSGQPQHF.

The V call is TRBV12-3 or TRBV12-4, the J call TRBJ1-2; TRBD1 matches 9 bases. Trimming cost V 6 bases and J 7 bases; bases outside gene matches: 6. CDR3 length equals 13 residues. The CDR3 nucleotides read TGTGCCAGCAGCCCGGGACAGGGACTTGGCTACACCTTC. Encoded protein: CASSPGQGLGYTF.

CDR3 protein: CASSQTGNSPLHF. The DNA of the CDR3 is TGTGCCAGCAGCCAGACGGGTAATTCACCCCTCCACTTT. The V gene is TRBV14, the J gene TRBJ1-6; D is unclear. Germline values: CDR1 SGHDN, CDR2 FVKESK. V lost 3 bases to trimming and J lost 6 bases, with 6 bases between them. This CDR3 has 13 residues.

This rearrangement joins TRBV30 to TRBJ1-6; no reliable D call. The CDR3 runs to 15 residues. V lost 0 bases, J lost 10 bases, and 16 bases lay in between. Germline CDR1 reads GTSNPN; CDR2 reads SVGIG (reference sequence). CDR3 residues: CAWSVSLVLRSPLHF. As DNA, the CDR3 is TGTGCCTGGAGTGTATCGTTAGTCCTTCGGTCACCCCTCCACTTT.

The rearrangement joins TRBV7-9 to TRBJ1-2, with no clear D. The CDR3 runs 13 residues. V was trimmed by 1 base and J by 6 bases, leaving 9 bases between them. Germline CDR1 SEHNR, CDR2 FQNEAQ (reference sequence). DNA of the CDR3: TGTGCCAGCAGCTTAGTCGCGGGGAATGGCTACACCTTC. It specifies CASSLVAGNGYTF.

The V gene is TRBV6-1, the J gene TRBJ2-7; 9 positions agree with TRBD1. J was trimmed by 3 bases and V by 2 bases; bases with no gene match: 8. The CDR3 consists of 16 residues. Per the germline V gene, CDR1 is MNHNS and CDR2 is SASEGT. CDR3 amino acids: CASSERKTGGDYEQYF. The CDR3, as DNA: TGTGCCAGCAGTGAAAGAAAGACAGGGGGGGACTACGAGCAGTACTTC.

The J gene is TRBJ1-1, the V gene TRBV2, with 10 bases matching TRBD1. The CDR3 covers 16 residues. The germline V gene encodes CDR1 SNHLY and CDR2 FYNNEI. The V and J ends lost 7 bases and 6 bases, in that order; junction bases with no gene match: 14. CDR3: CASNPADRGLSAEAFF. CDR3 DNA: TGTGCCAGCAACCCTGCAGACAGGGGGCTTTCGGCTGAAGCTTTCTTT.

The chain links TRBV10-2 to TRBJ2-2; perhaps TRBD1 as D (6 bases). V dropped 6 bases and J dropped 7 bases, with 15 bases sitting between them. This CDR3 comprises 14 residues. From germline, CDR1 is WSHSY and CDR2 SAAADI. CDR3 loop: CASRDSIARGELFF. CDR3 sequence (DNA): TGCGCCAGCAGGGACAGCATCGCTCGCGGGGAGCTGTTTTTT.

The rearrangement uses TRBV18 and TRBJ1-5, with TRBD1 matching over 9 bases. Germline-derived CDR1 and CDR2 are KGHSH and LQKENI. V shed 4 bases, J shed 3 bases, and the junction held 7 bases outside the gene matches. There are 16 residues in the CDR3. The CDR3 nucleotides are TGTGCCAGCTCACTGGGGGGACAGGGCACCAATCAGCCCCAGCATTTT. Protein sequence: CASSLGGQGTNQPQHF. Based on the CDR3 plus reference TRBV18 and TRBJ1-5, the full variable domain is NAGVMQNPRHLVRRRGQEARLRCSPMKGHSHVYWYRQLPEEGLKFMVYLQKENIIDESGMPKERFSAEFPKEGPSILRIQQVVRGDSAAYFCASSLGGQGTNQPQHFGDGTRLSIL.

This chain links TRBV4-3 with TRBJ1-5; D remains unclear. The CDR3 runs 15 residues. Germline-derived CDR1 and CDR2 are LGHNA and YSLEER. Trimming removed 0 bases at V and 7 bases at J, with 13 bases between. DNA for the CDR3: TGCGCCAGCAGCCAAGAATTAGGGCCGGGGCAGCCCCAGCATTTT. It encodes CASSQELGPGQPQHF.

The chain recombines TRBV9 with TRBJ2-3, with 7 bases lining up with TRBD2. V shed 0 bases, J shed 1 base, and the junction held 5 bases outside the gene matches. CDR1 is SGDLS, CDR2 YYNGEE, per germline. The CDR3 sequence is 16 residues long. DNA for the CDR3: TGTGCCAGCAGCGTAGTCCATGGGAGGGGCACAGATACGCAGTATTTT. The encoded protein is CASSVVHGRGTDTQYF.

This rearrangement joins TRBV27 to TRBJ2-7; 9 bases align to TRBD1. Germline-derived CDR1 and CDR2 are MNHEY and SMNVEV (reference sequence). The ends lost 2 bases at V and 3 bases at J; junction bases unmatched: 14. The CDR3 runs 18 residues. The CDR3 nucleotides are TGTGCCAGCAGTTTAGTCGCCCCCTGGGGACAGGGACGCTACGAGCAGTACTTC. It yields the protein CASSLVAPWGQGRYEQYF.

The rearrangement joins TRBV7-9 to TRBJ1-3; D gene unclear. The CDR3 has 13 residues. Trimming left V 2 bases short and J 8 bases short, with 10 bases between. Germline-derived CDR1 and CDR2 are SEHNR and FQNEAQ (reference sequence). CDR3 protein: CASSLRERDTIYF. CDR3 bases: TGTGCCAGCAGCTTAAGAGAACGGGACACCATATATTTT.

A single count supports this clone. The chain's CDR3 is CASSLDPSGGPTDTQYF. DNA for the CDR3: TGCGCCAGCAGCCTAGACCCGAGCGGGGGGCCCACAGATACGCAGTATTTT. The genes are TRBV5-1 and TRBJ2-3; 9 nucleotides match TRBD2. The CDR3 runs 17 residues. The germline gives CDR1 SGHRS, CDR2 YFSETQ. V was pared by 4 bases and J by 2 bases, with 11 bases of the junction left unmatched.

This clone was seen a single time. The chain uses TRBV6-5 and TRBJ1-3; D is uncertain. The V end lost 3 bases, the J end lost 0 bases, and 9 bases lay between the germline ends. The CDR3 has 15 amino acids. CDR1 is MNHEY and CDR2 is SVGAGI in the germline V gene. In nucleotides, the CDR3 is TGTGCCAGCAGTTATGAGTCTTCCTCTGGAAACACCATATATTTT. Amino acids: CASSYESSSGNTIYF.

This rearrangement joins TRBV6-5 to TRBJ1-2; maybe TRBD1 (6 bases). Trimming removed 6 bases from V and 5 bases from J, with 19 bases in between. The CDR3 has 15 residues. Germline CDR1 is MNHEY and CDR2 is SVGAGI. The CDR3 DNA reads TGTGCCAGCAGCCCCCATTCCGACAGGAGTTATGGCTACACCTTC. This gives the protein CASSPHSDRSYGYTF.

The V call is TRBV18, the J call TRBJ1-1, with D uncertain. Per the germline V gene, CDR1 is KGHSH and CDR2 is LQKENI. The CDR3 is made up of 14 amino acids. Trimming removed 3 bases from V and 0 bases from J, with 8 bases in between. The CDR3 is CASSPYNMNTEAFF. CDR3 sequence (DNA): TGTGCCAGCTCACCGTATAATATGAACACTGAAGCTTTCTTT.

CDR3 nucleotide sequence: TGTGCCAGCAGCGCACAGGGTAATGATTCACCCCTCCACTTT. Protein product: CASSAQGNDSPLHF. This chain uses TRBV9 with TRBJ1-6; D may be TRBD1 (6 bases). Germline V gives CDR1 SGDLS, CDR2 YYNGEE. The CDR3 sequence is 14 residues long. V was shortened by 3 bases and J by 8 bases, with 12 bases between the two germline ends.

The chain has TRBV5-5 and TRBJ2-2; possible D gene TRBD1, 5 bases. CDR1 and CDR2 (germline): SGHKS, YYEKEE (reference sequence). Trimming removed 4 bases at V and 0 bases at J, with 13 bases between. The CDR3 runs 16 residues. CDR3 sequence: CASSLQGSANTGELFF. CDR3 DNA sequence: TGTGCCAGCAGCCTCCAGGGTTCGGCGAACACCGGGGAGCTGTTTTTT.

V and J are TRBV6-5 and TRBJ2-5; D remains ambiguous. Trimming stripped 5 bases from V and 5 bases from J, with 15 bases between. The CDR3 length is 14 residues. Germline lookup yields CDR1 MNHEY and CDR2 SVGAGI. The CDR3 DNA is TGTGCCAGCAGTAAAAGTCCGCGAGCGGAGACCCAGTACTTC. Protein: CASSKSPRAETQYF.

CDR3 DNA sequence: TGTGCCACCAGTGACCCGACAGGGGCACTTAACACCGGGGAGCTGTTTTTT. Residues: CATSDPTGALNTGELFF. This chain links TRBV24-1 with TRBJ2-2; 8 bases align to TRBD1. CDR3 length: 17 residues. Trimming cost V 4 bases and J 2 bases; bases outside gene matches: 8. The germline V gene has CDR1 KGHDR and CDR2 SFDVKD.

V and J are TRBV2 and TRBJ1-5; 9 positions agree with TRBD1. CDR3 size: 16 residues. The ends lost 8 bases at V and 1 base at J; junction bases unmatched: 9. In germline, CDR1 is SNHLY, CDR2 FYNNEI. The CDR3 region has the DNA TGTGCCAGCGGCGGAACAGGGGGCAGGAGCAATCAGCCCCAGCATTTT. It translates to CASGGTGGRSNQPQHF.

The chain employs TRBV5-1 and TRBJ1-1; possible D gene TRBD1, 5 bases. Germline V gene sequence: CDR1 SGHRS, CDR2 YFSETQ. V was trimmed by 4 bases and J by 4 bases, leaving 14 bases between them. The CDR3 runs 14 residues. For the CDR3, the DNA is TGCGCCAGCAGCCCCACCGGGGGGAGCACTGAAGCTTTCTTT. Its protein is CASSPTGGSTEAFF.

This sequence joins TRBV29-1 and TRBJ2-7, with a possible D match to TRBD2 (7 bases). Looked up from germline, CDR1 is SQVTM and CDR2 is ANQGSEA. V was pared by 7 bases and J by 4 bases, with 23 bases between. The CDR3 covers 15 residues. The CDR3 bases are TGCAGCGCCGAAGGGGGGGCTAAAGGTTTTTACGAGCAGTACTTC. This gives the protein CSAEGGAKGFYEQYF.

The rearrangement links TRBV18 to TRBJ1-4; D remains unclear. Trimming pared 6 bases from V and 4 bases from J, leaving 9 bases between. The germline V gene encodes CDR1 KGHSH and CDR2 LQKENI. This CDR3 contains 13 residues. In DNA form, the CDR3 reads TGTGCCAGCTCCAGGTCGATTAATGAAAAACTGTTTTTT. Protein product: CASSRSINEKLFF.

V and J are TRBV4-2 and TRBJ1-1; a possible D gene is TRBD1 (6 bases). The CDR3 totals 14 residues. Germline CDR1 reads LGHNA; CDR2 reads YNFKEQ. V was clipped by 1 base and J by 8 bases, with 14 bases between them. CDR3 nucleotides: TGTGCCAGCAGCCAAGGGGCCAGGGGAGTCGAAGCTTTCTTT. Encoded protein: CASSQGARGVEAFF.

About this clone: Other DNA sequences in the sample encode the same CDR3. This chain connects TRBV7-2 to TRBJ1-1; no clear D gene. The germline V gene has CDR1 SGHTA and CDR2 FQGNSA. V lost 1 base, J lost 1 base, and 4 bases lay in between. The CDR3 totals 13 residues. Here the CDR3 DNA reads TGTGCCAGCAGCTTAGGACAGAACACTGAAGCTTTCTTT. Residues: CASSLGQNTEAFF.